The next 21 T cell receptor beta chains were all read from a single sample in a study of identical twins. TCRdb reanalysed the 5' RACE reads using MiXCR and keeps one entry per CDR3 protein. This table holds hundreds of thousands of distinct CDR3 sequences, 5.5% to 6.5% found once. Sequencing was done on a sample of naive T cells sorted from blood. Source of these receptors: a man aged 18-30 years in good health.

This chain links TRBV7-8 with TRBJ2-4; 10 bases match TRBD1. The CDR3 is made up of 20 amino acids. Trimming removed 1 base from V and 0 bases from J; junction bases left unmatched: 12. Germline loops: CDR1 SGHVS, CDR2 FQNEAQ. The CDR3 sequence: CASSLGSTGGNALAKNIQYF. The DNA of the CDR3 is TGTGCCAGCAGCTTAGGATCGACAGGGGGCAACGCTCTAGCCAAAAACATTCAGTACTTC.

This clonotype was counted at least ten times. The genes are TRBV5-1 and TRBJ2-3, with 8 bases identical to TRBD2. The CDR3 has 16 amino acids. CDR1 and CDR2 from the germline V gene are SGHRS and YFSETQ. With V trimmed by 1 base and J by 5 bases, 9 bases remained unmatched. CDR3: CASSLMAGGLEDTQYF. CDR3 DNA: TGCGCCAGCAGCTTGATGGCGGGAGGCTTGGAAGATACGCAGTATTTT. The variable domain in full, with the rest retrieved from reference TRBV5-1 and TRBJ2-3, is KAGVTQTPRYLIKTRGQQVTLSCSPISGHRSVSWYQQTPGQGLQFLFEYFSETQRNKGNFPGRFSGRQFSNSRSEMNVSTLELGDSALYLCASSLMAGGLEDTQYFGPGTRLTVL.

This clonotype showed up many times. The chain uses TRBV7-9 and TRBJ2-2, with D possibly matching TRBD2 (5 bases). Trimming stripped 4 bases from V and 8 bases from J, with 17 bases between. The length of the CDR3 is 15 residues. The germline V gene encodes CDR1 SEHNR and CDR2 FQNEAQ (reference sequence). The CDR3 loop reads CASSWENPGIGELFF. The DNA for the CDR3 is TGTGCCAGCAGCTGGGAAAACCCCGGGATTGGGGAGCTGTTTTTT.

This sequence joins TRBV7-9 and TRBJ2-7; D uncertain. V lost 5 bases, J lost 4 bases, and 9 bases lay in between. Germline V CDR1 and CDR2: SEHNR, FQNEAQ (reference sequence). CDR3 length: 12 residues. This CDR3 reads CASSPRMYEQYF. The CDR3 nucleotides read TGTGCCAGCAGCCCACGGATGTACGAGCAGTACTTC.

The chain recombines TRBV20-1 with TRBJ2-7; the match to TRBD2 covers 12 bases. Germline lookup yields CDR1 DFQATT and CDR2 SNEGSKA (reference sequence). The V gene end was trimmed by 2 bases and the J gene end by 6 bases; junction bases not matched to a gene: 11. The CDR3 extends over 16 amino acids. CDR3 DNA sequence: TGCAGTGCTAGACACAGACTAGCGGGAGATCACCGCGAGCAGTACTTC. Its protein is CSARHRLAGDHREQYF.

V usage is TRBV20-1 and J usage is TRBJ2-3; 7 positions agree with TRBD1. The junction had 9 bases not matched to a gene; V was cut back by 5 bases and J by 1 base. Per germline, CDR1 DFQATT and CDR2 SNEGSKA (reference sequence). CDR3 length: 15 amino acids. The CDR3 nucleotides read TGCAGTGCTTGGGAACAGGGGATGGGCACAGATACGCAGTATTTT. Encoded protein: CSAWEQGMGTDTQYF.

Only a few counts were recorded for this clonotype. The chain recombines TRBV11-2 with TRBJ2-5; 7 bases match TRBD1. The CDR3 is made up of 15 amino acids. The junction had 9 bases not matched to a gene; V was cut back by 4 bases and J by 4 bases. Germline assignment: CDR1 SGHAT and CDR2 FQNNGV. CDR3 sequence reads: CASSSLQGSRETQYF. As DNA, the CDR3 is TGTGCCAGCAGCTCCTTACAGGGGTCAAGAGAGACCCAGTACTTC. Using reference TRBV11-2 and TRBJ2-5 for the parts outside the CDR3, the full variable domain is EAGVAQSPRYKIIEKRQSVAFWCNPISGHATLYWYQQILGQGPKLLIQFQNNGVVDDSQLPKDRFSAERLKGVDSTLKIQPAKLEDSAVYLCASSSLQGSRETQYFGPGTRLLVL.

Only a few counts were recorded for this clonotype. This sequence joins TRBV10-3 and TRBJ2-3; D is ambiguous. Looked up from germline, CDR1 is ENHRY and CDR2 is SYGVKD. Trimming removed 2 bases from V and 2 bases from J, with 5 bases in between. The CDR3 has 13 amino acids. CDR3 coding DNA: TGTGCCATCAGTGAGCGGTCCACAGATACGCAGTATTTT. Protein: CAISERSTDTQYF.

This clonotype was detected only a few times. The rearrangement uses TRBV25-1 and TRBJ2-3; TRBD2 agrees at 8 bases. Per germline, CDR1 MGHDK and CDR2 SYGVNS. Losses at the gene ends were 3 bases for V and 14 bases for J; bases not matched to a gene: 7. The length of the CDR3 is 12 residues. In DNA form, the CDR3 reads TGTGCCAGCAGTGACGCGGCGGGAGGCCCGTATTTT. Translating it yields CASSDAAGGPYF.

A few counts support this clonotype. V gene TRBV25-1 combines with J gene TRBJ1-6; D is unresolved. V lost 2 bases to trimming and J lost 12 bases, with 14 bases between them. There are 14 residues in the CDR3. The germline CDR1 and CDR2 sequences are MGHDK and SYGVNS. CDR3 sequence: CASSEAAPRGPLHF. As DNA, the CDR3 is TGTGCCAGCAGTGAAGCCGCACCGAGAGGACCCCTCCACTTT. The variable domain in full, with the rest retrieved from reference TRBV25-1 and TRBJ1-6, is EADIYQTPRYLVIGTGKKITLECSQTMGHDKMYWYQQDPGMELHLIHYSYGVNSTEKGDLSSESTVSRIRTEHFPLTLESARPSHTSQYLCASSEAAPRGPLHFGNGTRLTVT.

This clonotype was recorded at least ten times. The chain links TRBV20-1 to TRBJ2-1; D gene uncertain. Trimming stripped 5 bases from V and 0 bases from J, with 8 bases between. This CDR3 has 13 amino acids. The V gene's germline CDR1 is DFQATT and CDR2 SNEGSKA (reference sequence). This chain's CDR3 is CSAPISSYNEQFF. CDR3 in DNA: TGCAGTGCTCCGATAAGCTCCTACAATGAGCAGTTCTTC.

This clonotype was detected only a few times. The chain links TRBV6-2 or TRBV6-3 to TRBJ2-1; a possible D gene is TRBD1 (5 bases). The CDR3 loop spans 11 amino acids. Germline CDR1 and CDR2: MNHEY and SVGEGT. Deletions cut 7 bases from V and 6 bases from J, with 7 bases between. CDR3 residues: CASKRGNEQFF. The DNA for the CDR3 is TGTGCCAGCAAAAGGGGCAATGAGCAGTTCTTC.

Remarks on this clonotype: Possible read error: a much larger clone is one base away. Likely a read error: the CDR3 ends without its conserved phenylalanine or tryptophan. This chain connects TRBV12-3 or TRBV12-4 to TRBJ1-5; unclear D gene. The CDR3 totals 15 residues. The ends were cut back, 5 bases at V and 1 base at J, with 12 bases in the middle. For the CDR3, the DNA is TGTGCCAGCAGTAGCCCGTCCATGAGCAATCAGCCCCAGCATTGT. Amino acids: CASSSPSMSNQPQHC.

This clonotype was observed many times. CDR3 amino acids: CASSVTASGPNTGELFF. The CDR3 DNA follows: TGTGCCAGCAGCGTAACTGCTAGCGGGCCGAACACCGGGGAGCTGTTTTTT. The rearrangement joins TRBV9 to TRBJ2-2; 8 nucleotides match TRBD2. V lost 1 base and J lost 0; bases outside the gene matches: 5. CDR1 and CDR2 (germline): SGDLS, YYNGEE. This CDR3 region has 17 residues.

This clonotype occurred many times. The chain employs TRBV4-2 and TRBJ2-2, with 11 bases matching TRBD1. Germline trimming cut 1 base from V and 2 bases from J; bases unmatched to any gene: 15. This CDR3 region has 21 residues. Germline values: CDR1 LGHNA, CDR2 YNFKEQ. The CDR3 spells CASSQGPWTGGAVENTGELFF. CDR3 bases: TGTGCCAGCAGCCAAGGGCCTTGGACAGGGGGCGCGGTGGAAAACACCGGGGAGCTGTTTTTT.

The CDR3 DNA follows: TGTGCCAGCTCACCAAAGGATAGAGGATTTAATGAAAAACTGTTTTTT. It translates to CASSPKDRGFNEKLFF. The chain employs TRBV18 and TRBJ1-4; D is unclear. CDR3 length equals 16 residues. V was trimmed by 2 bases and J by 4 bases, leaving 14 bases between them. Germline CDR1 reads KGHSH; CDR2 reads LQKENI.

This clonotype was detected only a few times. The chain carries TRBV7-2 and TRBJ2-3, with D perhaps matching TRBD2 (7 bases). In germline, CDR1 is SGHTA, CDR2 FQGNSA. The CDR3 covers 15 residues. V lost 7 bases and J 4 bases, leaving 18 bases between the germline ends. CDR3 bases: TGTGCCAGCATAATTCGCGGAGGGGGGGCAGATACGCAGTATTTT. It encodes CASIIRGGGADTQYF. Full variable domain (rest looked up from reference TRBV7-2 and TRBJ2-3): GAGVSQSPSNKVTEKGKDVELRCDPISGHTALYWYRQSLGQGLEFLIYFQGNSAPDKSGLPSDRFSAERTGGSVSTLTIQRTQQEDSAVYLCASIIRGGGADTQYFGPGTRLTVL.

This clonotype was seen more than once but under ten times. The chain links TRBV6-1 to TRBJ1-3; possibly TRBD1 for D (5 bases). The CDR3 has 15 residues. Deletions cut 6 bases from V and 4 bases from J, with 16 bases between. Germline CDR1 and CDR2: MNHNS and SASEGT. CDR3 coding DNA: TGTGCCAGCAGCGCGTCGGGAGGGACCGGAAACACCATATATTTT. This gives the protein CASSASGGTGNTIYF.

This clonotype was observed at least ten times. In nucleotides, the CDR3 is TGCAGCGTACGAGGACTTCTGGGGGACACTGAAGCTTTCTTT. Its protein is CSVRGLLGDTEAFF. The chain employs TRBV29-1 and TRBJ1-1; possible D gene TRBD1, 5 bases. V was shortened by 6 bases and J by 3 bases, with 17 bases between the two germline ends. The CDR3 runs 14 residues. The germline gives CDR1 SQVTM, CDR2 ANQGSEA.

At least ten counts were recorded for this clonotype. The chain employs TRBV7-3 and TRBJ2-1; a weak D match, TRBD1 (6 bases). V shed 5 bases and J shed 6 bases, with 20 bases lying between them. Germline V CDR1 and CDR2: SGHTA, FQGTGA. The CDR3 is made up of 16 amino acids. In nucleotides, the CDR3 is TGTGCCAGCAGCCCCTCCGGGACACATGCGACCAATGAGCAGTTCTTC. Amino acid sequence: CASSPSGTHATNEQFF.

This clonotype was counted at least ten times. The CDR3 sequence is CATSGGIRKETQYF. In nucleotides, the CDR3 is TGTGCCACCAGCGGGGGTATCCGTAAAGAGACCCAGTACTTC. The rearrangement links TRBV15 to TRBJ2-5; D may be TRBD1 or TRBD2 (5 bases each). The germline V and J ends were trimmed by 5 bases and 3 bases, with 13 bases remaining between them. The CDR3 runs 14 residues. Germline V gene lookup returns CDR1 LNHNV and CDR2 YYDKDF (reference sequence).